These 20 T cell receptor beta chains were all obtained from the same sample, sequenced in a study of control samples from healthy donors and cancer patients. Sequencing was performed with immunoSEQ multiplex PCR; in TCRdb, only in-frame clones are kept and a portion is missing. This table holds under 110,000 clones, around 89% found once. Sequencing was performed on blood. Every receptor here comes from a man aged 25 to 45 in good health.

The J gene is TRBJ1-1, the V gene TRBV7-8; the D is unclear. This CDR3 has 13 amino acids. The V end lost 11 bases, the J end lost 2 bases, and 15 bases lay between the germline ends. CDR1 SGHVS and CDR2 FQNEAQ come from the germline V gene. CDR3 residues: CAGSYHLNTEAFF. DNA of the CDR3: TGTGCCGGTTCCTATCATCTCAACACTGAAGCTTTCTTT.

The chain is built from TRBV30 and TRBJ1-1; D gene ambiguous. CDR3 length equals 12 residues. With 6 bases removed from V and 4 bases from J, the gap between germline ends came to 12 bases. Looked up from germline, CDR1 is GTSNPN and CDR2 is SVGIG (reference sequence). The CDR3 sequence is CACRAGSTEAFF. In DNA, the CDR3 is TGTGCCTGCCGGGCCGGAAGCACTGAAGCTTTCTTT.

This clone was found once. The chain carries TRBV18 and TRBJ1-1; perhaps TRBD1 as D (5 bases). V was cut by 2 bases and J by 4 bases, with 17 bases left in between. Germline-derived CDR1 and CDR2 are KGHSH and LQKENI. The CDR3 has 16 amino acids. The CDR3 DNA reads TGTGCCAGCTCACCAAGATCCAGGGAAGTGGGCACTGAAGCTTTCTTT. This codes for CASSPRSREVGTEAFF.

The CDR3 sequence is CASSRTAGGHTGELFF. The CDR3 DNA is TGTGCCAGCAGTCGGACAGCGGGAGGTCACACCGGGGAGCTGTTTTTT. The genes are TRBV6-2 or TRBV6-3 and TRBJ2-2, with 9 bases that match TRBD2. Germline lookup yields CDR1 MNHEY and CDR2 SVGEGT. The CDR3 spans 16 residues. V gave up 5 bases and J gave up 3 bases; unmatched junction bases: 7.

The chain employs TRBV18 and TRBJ2-1; 10 positions agree with TRBD2. V lost 3 bases and J lost 6; bases outside the gene matches: 11. The CDR3 is made up of 17 amino acids. The germline CDR1 and CDR2 sequences are KGHSH and LQKENI. In nucleotides, the CDR3 is TGTGCCAGCTCACCGAGAGACCCAAAGCGGGGGGGCAATGAGCAGTTCTTC. Protein product: CASSPRDPKRGGNEQFF.

The chain recombines TRBV19 with TRBJ2-1, with D possibly called TRBD1 or TRBD2 (5 bases each). V was cut by 0 bases and J by 0 bases, with 6 bases left in between. CDR1 is LNHDA and CDR2 is SQIVND in the germline V gene (reference sequence). The CDR3 runs 15 residues. This CDR3 is CASSIDGGSYNEQFF. For the CDR3, the DNA is TGTGCCAGTAGTATAGATGGGGGCTCCTACAATGAGCAGTTCTTC.

The chain employs TRBV12-3 or TRBV12-4 and TRBJ2-1; D ambiguous. The CDR3 is 11 amino acids. V was pared by 5 bases and J by 4 bases, with 3 bases between. This chain's CDR3 is CASSIYNEQFF. CDR3 coding DNA: TGTGCCAGCAGTATTTACAATGAGCAGTTCTTC.

V and J are TRBV7-6 and TRBJ2-1; D not certain. Per germline, CDR1 SGHVS and CDR2 FNYEAQ. Trimming removed 6 bases at V and 12 bases at J, with 15 bases between. The CDR3 is made up of 12 amino acids. The CDR3 DNA sequence: TGTGCCAGCAGTAGTGAAAGCAACGCGCAGTTCTTC. It specifies CASSSESNAQFF. Together with reference TRBV7-6 and TRBJ2-1, the CDR3 gives the full variable domain: GAGVSQSPRYKVTKRGQDVALRCDPISGHVSLYWYRQALGQGPEFLTYFNYEAQQDKSGLPNDRFSAERPEGSISTLTIQRTEQRDSAMYRCASSSESNAQFFGPGTRLTVL.

The gene calls are TRBV4-3 and TRBJ1-2; 8 bases agree with TRBD1. This CDR3 has 14 amino acids. The V segment lost 0 bases and the J segment 8 bases; nucleotides outside the gene matches: 5. From germline, CDR1 is LGHNA and CDR2 YSLEER. CDR3 nucleotide sequence: TGCGCCAGCAGCCAAGATACAGGGGGTGCCGGCTACACCTTC. Its translation: CASSQDTGGAGYTF.

The chain combines TRBV15 with TRBJ2-5; no clear D gene. The CDR3 has 13 residues. With 0 bases removed from V and 4 bases from J, the gap between germline ends came to 6 bases. The germline V gene has CDR1 LNHNV and CDR2 YYDKDF (reference sequence). CDR3 in DNA: TGTGCCACCAGCAGAGATAACGGAGAGACCCAGTACTTC. This codes for CATSRDNGETQYF.

The gene calls are TRBV11-2 and TRBJ2-5, with 8 nucleotides matching TRBD2. This CDR3 has 14 residues. V dropped 6 bases and J dropped 9; count of bases not matched to a gene: 12. Germline loops: CDR1 SGHAT, CDR2 FQNNGV. CDR3 DNA: TGTGCCAGCAGTTCTCCCCGGGAGGGTTTGTCCCAGTACTTC. Protein: CASSSPREGLSQYF.

CDR3 sequence reads: CASSRNTGTGEKLFF. For the CDR3, the DNA is TGTGCCAGCAGTCGAAACACCGGGACAGGTGAAAAACTGTTTTTT. The chain uses TRBV7-6 and TRBJ1-4; 8 bases align to TRBD1. Trimming cost V 6 bases and J 7 bases; bases outside gene matches: 10. The CDR3 length is 15 residues. Germline V gene sequence: CDR1 SGHVS, CDR2 FNYEAQ.

V is TRBV5-1 and J is TRBJ1-1; tentatively, D is TRBD1 (6 bases). V gave up 4 bases and J gave up 4 bases, with 23 bases separating them. The germline V gene encodes CDR1 SGHRS and CDR2 YFSETQ. CDR3 length equals 17 residues. The CDR3 is CASSLGLGIRGGTEAFF. The CDR3 DNA sequence: TGCGCCAGCAGCCTTGGATTGGGGATACGAGGGGGCACTGAAGCTTTCTTT.

The sample holds a few counts of this clone. The rearrangement uses TRBV5-1 and TRBJ2-7; 8 bases map to TRBD1. Per germline, CDR1 SGHRS and CDR2 YFSETQ. The CDR3 runs to 13 residues. V shed 4 bases, J shed 2 bases, and the junction held 2 bases outside the gene matches. The CDR3 sequence: CASSLDRAYEQYF. CDR3 coding DNA: TGCGCCAGCAGCCTGGACAGGGCCTACGAGCAGTACTTC.

The J gene is TRBJ2-5, the V gene TRBV6-2 or TRBV6-3; D may be TRBD2 (5 bases). The V and J ends lost 5 bases and 4 bases respectively, with 17 bases between them. The CDR3 has 15 amino acids. Per germline, CDR1 MNHEY and CDR2 SVGEGT. The CDR3, as DNA: TGTGCCAGCAGTCTCCTAGCTACGGTGGGAGAGACCCAGTACTTC. This gives the protein CASSLLATVGETQYF.

The chain links TRBV6-2 or TRBV6-3 to TRBJ1-6, with D possibly matching TRBD1 (5 bases). Germline CDR1 MNHEY, CDR2 SVGEGT. The CDR3 has 14 residues. The ends were cut back, 2 bases at V and 6 bases at J, with 8 bases in the middle. CDR3 sequence (DNA): TGTGCCAGCAGTTACGGGGGGAGTAATTCACCCCTCCACTTT. It specifies CASSYGGSNSPLHF.

This chain joins TRBV6-6 and TRBJ2-1, with 10 bases identical to TRBD1. Germline V lookup: CDR1 MNHNY, CDR2 SVGAGI (reference sequence). V shed 1 base and J 16 bases; nucleotides not matched to a gene: 10. The CDR3 runs to 14 residues. CDR3 residues: CASSYYGTGTGEFF. Written as DNA, the CDR3 is TGTGCCAGCAGTTACTACGGGACCGGGACAGGGGAATTCTTC.

This chain joins TRBV5-4 and TRBJ1-2, with a tentative D call TRBD1 (6 bases). CDR1 is SGHNT and CDR2 is YYREEE in the germline V gene (reference sequence). This CDR3 has 14 amino acids. Trimming removed 4 bases from V and 4 bases from J, with 14 bases in between. CDR3 coding DNA: TGTGCCAGCAGCATGCCGGGGGGCTCCTATGGCTACACCTTC. It translates to CASSMPGGSYGYTF.

The chain combines TRBV3-1 (or the pseudogene TRBV3-2) with TRBJ1-1; D perhaps matches TRBD1 (6 bases). The germline gives CDR1 LGHDT, CDR2 YNNKEL (reference sequence). Trimming shortened V by 4 bases and J by 1 base, and 13 bases separated the two germline ends. This CDR3 spans 15 amino acids. DNA for the CDR3: TGTGCCAGCAGCCGCCGGGACACTGGGAACACTGAAGCTTTCTTT. Translated, it gives CASSRRDTGNTEAFF.

V and J are TRBV2 and TRBJ1-4, with D hard to call. Looked up from germline, CDR1 is SNHLY and CDR2 is FYNNEI. There are 15 residues in the CDR3. V was cut by 2 bases and J by 3 bases, with 10 bases left in between. The CDR3 is CASSESGSPNEKLFF. Written as DNA, the CDR3 is TGTGCCAGCAGTGAATCGGGCAGCCCTAATGAAAAACTGTTTTTT.